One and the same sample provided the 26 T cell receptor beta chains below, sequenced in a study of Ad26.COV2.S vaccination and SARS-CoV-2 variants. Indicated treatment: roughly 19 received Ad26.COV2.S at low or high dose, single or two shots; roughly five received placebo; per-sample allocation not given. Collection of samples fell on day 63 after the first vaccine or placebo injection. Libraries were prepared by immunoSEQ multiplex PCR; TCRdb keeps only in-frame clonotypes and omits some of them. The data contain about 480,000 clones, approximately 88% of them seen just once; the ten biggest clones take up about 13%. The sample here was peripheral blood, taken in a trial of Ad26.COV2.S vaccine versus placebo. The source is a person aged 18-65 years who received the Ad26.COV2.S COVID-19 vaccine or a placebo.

The CDR3 nucleotides read TGTGCCTGGAGCTCAAATTCACCCCTCCACTTT. It is translated as CAWSSNSPLHF. This chain uses TRBV30 with TRBJ1-6; D remains ambiguous. The CDR3 totals 11 residues. Trimming shortened V by 3 bases and J by 7 bases, and 4 bases separated the two germline ends. Germline V gene lookup returns CDR1 GTSNPN and CDR2 SVGIG (reference sequence). The variable domain in full, completed from reference TRBV30 and TRBJ1-6, reads SQTIHQWPATLVQPVGSPLSLECTVEGTSNPNLYWYRQAAGRGLQLLFYSVGIGQISSEVPQNLSASRPQDRQFILSSKKLLLSDSGFYLCAWSSNSPLHFGNGTRLTVT.

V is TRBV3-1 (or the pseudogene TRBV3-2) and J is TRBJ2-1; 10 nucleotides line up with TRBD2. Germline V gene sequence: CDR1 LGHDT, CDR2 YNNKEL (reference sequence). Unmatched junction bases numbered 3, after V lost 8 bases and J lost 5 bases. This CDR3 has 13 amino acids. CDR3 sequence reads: CASHTSGNNEQFF. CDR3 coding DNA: TGTGCCAGCCACACTAGCGGGAACAATGAGCAGTTCTTC.

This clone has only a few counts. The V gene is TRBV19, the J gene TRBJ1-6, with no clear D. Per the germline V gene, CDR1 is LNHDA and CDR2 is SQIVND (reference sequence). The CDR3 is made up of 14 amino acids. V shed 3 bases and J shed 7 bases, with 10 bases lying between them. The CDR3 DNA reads TGTGCCAGTAGTATCCGGATAGAAAATTCACCCCTCCACTTT. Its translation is CASSIRIENSPLHF.

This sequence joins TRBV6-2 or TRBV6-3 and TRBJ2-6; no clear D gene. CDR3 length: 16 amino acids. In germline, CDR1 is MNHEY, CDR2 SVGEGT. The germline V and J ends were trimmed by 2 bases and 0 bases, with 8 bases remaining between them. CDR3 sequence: CASSYVGFSGANVLTF. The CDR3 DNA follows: TGTGCCAGCAGTTACGTTGGGTTCTCTGGGGCCAACGTCCTGACTTTC.

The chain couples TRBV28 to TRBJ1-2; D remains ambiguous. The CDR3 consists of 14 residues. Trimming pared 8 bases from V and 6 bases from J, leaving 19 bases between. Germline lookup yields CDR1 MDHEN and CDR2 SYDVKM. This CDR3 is CASVRFGTRNGYTF. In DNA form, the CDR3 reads TGTGCCAGCGTGCGGTTTGGAACCCGAAATGGCTACACCTTC.

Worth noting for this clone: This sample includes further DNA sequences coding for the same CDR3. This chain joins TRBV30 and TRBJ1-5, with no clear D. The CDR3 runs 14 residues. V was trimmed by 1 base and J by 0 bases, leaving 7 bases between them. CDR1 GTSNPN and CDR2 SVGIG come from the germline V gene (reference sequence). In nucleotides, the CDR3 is TGTGCCTGGAGTGGACTAAATAGCAATCAGCCCCAGCATTTT. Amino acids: CAWSGLNSNQPQHF.

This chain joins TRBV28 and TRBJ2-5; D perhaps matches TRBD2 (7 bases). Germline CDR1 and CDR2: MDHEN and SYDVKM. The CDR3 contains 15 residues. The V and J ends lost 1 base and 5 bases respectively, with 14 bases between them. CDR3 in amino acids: CASSLLGGGSETQYF. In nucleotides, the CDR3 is TGTGCCAGCAGTTTATTGGGAGGGGGAAGTGAGACCCAGTACTTC.

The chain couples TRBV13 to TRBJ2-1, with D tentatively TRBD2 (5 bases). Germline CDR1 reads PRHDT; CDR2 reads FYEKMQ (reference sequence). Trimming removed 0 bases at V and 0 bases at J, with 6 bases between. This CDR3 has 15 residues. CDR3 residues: CASSLGGSSYNEQFF. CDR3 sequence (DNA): TGTGCCAGCAGCTTAGGAGGGAGCTCCTACAATGAGCAGTTCTTC.

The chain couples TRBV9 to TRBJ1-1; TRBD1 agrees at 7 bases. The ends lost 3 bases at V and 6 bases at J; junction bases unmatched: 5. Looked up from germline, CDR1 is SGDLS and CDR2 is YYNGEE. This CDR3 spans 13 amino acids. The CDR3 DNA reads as TGTGCCAGCAGCGCACCAGGGGGGGCTGAAGCTTTCTTT. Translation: CASSAPGGAEAFF.

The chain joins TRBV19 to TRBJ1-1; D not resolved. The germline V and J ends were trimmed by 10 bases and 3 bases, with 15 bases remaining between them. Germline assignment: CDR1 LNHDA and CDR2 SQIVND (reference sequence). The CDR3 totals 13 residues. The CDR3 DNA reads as TGTGCCACAGTAGACACCAAGCACACTGAAGCTTTCTTT. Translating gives CATVDTKHTEAFF.

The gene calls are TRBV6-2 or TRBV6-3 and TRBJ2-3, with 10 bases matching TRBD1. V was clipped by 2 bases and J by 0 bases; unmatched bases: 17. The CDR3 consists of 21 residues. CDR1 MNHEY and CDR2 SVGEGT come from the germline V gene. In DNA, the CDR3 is TGTGCCAGCAGTTACCCCGCGGGACAGGGGCGGAATTCACCTAGCACAGATACGCAGTATTTT. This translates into CASSYPAGQGRNSPSTDTQYF.

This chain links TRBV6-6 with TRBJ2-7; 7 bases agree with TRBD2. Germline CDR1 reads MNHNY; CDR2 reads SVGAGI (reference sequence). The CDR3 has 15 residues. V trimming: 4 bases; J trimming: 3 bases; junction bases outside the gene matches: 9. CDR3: CASSSPVGGSYEQYF. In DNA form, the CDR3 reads TGTGCCAGCAGTTCCCCAGTGGGCGGGAGCTACGAGCAGTACTTC.

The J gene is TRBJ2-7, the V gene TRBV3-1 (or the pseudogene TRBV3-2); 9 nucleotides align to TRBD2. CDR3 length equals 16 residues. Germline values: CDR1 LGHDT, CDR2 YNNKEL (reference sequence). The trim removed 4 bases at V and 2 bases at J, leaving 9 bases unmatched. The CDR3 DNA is TGTGCCAGCAGCCCACGACTAGCGGAAGCTACCTACGAGCAGTACTTC. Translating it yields CASSPRLAEATYEQYF.

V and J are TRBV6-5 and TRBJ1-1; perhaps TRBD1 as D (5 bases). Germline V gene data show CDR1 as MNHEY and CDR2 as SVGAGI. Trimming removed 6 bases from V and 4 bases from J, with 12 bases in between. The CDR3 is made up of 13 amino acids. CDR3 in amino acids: CASRGLGGTEAFF. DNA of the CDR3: TGTGCCAGCAGGGGGCTAGGTGGCACTGAAGCTTTCTTT.

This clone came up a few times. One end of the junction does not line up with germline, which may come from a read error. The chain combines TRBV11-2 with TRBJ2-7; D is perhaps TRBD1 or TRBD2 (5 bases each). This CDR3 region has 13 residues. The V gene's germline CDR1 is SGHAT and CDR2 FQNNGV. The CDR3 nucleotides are TGTGCCAGCAGCACTTCTGTAGGGGACGAGCAGTATTTC. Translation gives CASSTSVGDEQYF.

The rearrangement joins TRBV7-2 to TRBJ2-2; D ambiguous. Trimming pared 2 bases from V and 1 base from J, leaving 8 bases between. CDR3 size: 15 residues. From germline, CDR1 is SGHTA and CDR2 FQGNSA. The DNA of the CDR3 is TGTGCCAGCAGCTTAAGTCGGCAGAACACCGGGGAGCTGTTTTTT. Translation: CASSLSRQNTGELFF.

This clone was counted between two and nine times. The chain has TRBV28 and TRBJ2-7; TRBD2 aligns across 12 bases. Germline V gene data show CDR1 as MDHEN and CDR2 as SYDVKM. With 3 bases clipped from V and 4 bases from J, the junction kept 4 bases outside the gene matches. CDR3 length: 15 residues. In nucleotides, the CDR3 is TGTGCCAGCAGTTTGCCGGGACTAGCGGGTTACGAGCAGTACTTC. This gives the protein CASSLPGLAGYEQYF.

CDR3 sequence reads: CASSRKPDRVFAFF. CDR3 nucleotide sequence: TGTGCCAGCAGCCGTAAACCTGACAGGGTGTTCGCTTTCTTT. The chain joins TRBV3-1 (or the pseudogene TRBV3-2) to TRBJ1-1; 7 bases map to TRBD1. The junction had 13 bases not matched to a gene; V was cut back by 4 bases and J by 11 bases. The CDR3 sequence is 14 residues long. Germline V gives CDR1 LGHDT, CDR2 YNNKEL (reference sequence).

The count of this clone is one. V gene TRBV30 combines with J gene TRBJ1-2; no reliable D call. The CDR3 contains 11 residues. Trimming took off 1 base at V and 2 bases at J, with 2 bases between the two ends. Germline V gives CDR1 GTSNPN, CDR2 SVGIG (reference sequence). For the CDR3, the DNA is TGTGCCTGGAGTGACAACTATGGCTACACCTTC. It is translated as CAWSDNYGYTF.

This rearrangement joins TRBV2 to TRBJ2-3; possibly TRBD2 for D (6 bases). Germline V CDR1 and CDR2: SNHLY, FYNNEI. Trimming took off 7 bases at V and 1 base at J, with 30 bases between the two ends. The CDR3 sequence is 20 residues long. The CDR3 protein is CASIRRGGRPRGLGTDTQYF. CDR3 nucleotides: TGTGCCAGCATCCGGAGGGGAGGTAGACCCCGGGGCCTTGGCACAGATACGCAGTATTTT.

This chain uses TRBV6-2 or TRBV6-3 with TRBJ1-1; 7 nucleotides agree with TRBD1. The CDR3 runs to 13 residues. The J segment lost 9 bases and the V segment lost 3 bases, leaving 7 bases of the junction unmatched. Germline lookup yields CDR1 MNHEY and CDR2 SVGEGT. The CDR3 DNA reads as TGTGCCAGCAGTTATTCCCGGGACAGTAAAGCTTTCTTT. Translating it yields CASSYSRDSKAFF.

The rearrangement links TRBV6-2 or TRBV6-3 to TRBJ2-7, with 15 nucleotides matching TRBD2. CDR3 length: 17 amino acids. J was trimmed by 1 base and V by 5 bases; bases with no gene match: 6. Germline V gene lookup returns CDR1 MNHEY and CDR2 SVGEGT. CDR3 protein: CASSPWGLAGGSYEQYF. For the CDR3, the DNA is TGTGCCAGCAGTCCGTGGGGACTAGCGGGAGGATCCTACGAGCAGTACTTC.

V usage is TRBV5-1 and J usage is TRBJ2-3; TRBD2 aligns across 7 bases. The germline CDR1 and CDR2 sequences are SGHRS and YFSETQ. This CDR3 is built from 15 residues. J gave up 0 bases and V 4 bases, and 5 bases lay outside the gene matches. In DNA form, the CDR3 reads TGCGCCAGCAGCCCTAGCGGACTGAGCACAGATACGCAGTATTTT. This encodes CASSPSGLSTDTQYF.

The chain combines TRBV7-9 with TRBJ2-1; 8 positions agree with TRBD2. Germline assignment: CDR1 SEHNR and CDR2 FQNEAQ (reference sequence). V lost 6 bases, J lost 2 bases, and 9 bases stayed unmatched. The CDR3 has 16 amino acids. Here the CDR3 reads CASRTSGALAYNEQFF. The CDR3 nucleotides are TGTGCCAGCAGAACTAGCGGAGCCCTCGCCTACAATGAGCAGTTCTTC.

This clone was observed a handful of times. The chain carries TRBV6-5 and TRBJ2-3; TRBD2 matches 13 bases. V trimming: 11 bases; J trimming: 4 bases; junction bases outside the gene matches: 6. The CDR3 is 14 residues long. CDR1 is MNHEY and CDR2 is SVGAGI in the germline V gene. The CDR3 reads CAASGLAGPDTQYF. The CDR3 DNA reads TGTGCCGCCTCGGGACTAGCGGGACCAGATACGCAGTATTTT.

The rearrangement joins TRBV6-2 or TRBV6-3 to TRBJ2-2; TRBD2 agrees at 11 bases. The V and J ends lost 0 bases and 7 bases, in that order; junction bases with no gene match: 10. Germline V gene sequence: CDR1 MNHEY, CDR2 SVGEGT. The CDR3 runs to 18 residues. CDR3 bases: TGTGCCAGCAGTTACTCTCCTACTAGCGGGAGATTGGTCGGGGAGCTGTTTTTT. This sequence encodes CASSYSPTSGRLVGELFF.